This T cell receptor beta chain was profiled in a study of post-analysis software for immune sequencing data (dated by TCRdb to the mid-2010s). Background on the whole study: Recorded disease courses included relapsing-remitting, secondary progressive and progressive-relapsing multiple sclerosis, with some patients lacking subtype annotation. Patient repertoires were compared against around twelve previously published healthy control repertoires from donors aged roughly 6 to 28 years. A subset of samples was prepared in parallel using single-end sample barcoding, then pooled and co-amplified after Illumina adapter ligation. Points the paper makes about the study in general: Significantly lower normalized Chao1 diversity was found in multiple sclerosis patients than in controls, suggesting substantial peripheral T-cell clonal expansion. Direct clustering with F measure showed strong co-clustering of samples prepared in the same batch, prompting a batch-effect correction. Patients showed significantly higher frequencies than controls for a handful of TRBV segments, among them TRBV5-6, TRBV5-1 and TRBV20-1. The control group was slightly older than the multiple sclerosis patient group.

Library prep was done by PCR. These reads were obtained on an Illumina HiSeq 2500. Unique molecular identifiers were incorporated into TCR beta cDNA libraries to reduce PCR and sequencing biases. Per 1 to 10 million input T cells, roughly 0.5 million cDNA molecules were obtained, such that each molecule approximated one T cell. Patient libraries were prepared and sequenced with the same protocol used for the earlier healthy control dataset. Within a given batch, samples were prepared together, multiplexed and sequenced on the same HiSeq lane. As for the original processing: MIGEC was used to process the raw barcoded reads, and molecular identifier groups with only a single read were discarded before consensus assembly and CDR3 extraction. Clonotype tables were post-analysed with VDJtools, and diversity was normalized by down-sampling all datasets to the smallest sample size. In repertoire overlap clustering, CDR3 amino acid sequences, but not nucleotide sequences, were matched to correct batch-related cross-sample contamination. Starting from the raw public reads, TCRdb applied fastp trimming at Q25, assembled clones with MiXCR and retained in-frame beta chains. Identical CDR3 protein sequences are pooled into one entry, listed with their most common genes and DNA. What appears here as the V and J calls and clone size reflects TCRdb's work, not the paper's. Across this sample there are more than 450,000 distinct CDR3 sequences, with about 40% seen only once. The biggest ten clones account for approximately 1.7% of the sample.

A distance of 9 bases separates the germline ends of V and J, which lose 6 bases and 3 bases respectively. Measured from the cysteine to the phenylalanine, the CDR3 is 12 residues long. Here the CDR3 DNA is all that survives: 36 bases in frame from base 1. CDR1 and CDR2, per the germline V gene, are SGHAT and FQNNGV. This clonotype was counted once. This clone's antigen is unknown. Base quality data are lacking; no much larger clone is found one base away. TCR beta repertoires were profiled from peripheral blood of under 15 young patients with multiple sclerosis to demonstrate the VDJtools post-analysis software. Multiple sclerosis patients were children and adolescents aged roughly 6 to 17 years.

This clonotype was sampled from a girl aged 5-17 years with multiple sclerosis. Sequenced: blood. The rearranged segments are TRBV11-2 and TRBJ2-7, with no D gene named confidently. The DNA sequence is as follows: TGTGCCAGCAGTCCGAACCACTACGAGCAGTACTTC. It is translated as CASSPNHYEQYF.